Below, 17 T cell receptor beta chains from the same sample are listed, as sequenced in a study of tumor T cells in aggressive B-cell lymphoma. TCRdb's table, derived via immunoSEQ multiplex PCR, lists solely in-frame clones and lacks some. The sample contains under 6,500 clones, 82% of which appear only once. Sequenced: tumor tissue. These receptors all come from an adult with diffuse large B cell lymphoma.

The chain links TRBV7-9 to TRBJ2-2, with D perhaps TRBD1 (6 bases). This CDR3 is 13 amino acids long. Germline V gene data show CDR1 as SEHNR and CDR2 as FQNEAQ (reference sequence). Trimming pared 10 bases from V and 5 bases from J, leaving 14 bases between. The CDR3 coding sequence is TGTGCCATCCAATCCAGGGGAACCGGGGAGCTGTTTTTT. This codes for CAIQSRGTGELFF.

The chain recombines TRBV10-3 with TRBJ1-5; D gene ambiguous. V shed 4 bases and J shed 5 bases, with 9 bases lying between them. Germline V gene data show CDR1 as ENHRY and CDR2 as SYGVKD. CDR3 length: 13 amino acids. This CDR3 reads CAISVGIDQPQHF. The CDR3 DNA is TGTGCCATCAGTGTTGGCATCGATCAGCCCCAGCATTTT.

The rearrangement links TRBV6-5 to TRBJ1-5; D might be TRBD1 (6 bases). The germline gives CDR1 MNHEY, CDR2 SVGAGI. The CDR3 extends over 14 amino acids. Trimming took off 4 bases at V and 2 bases at J, with 9 bases between the two ends. The CDR3 reads CASSWTAGNQPQHF. The DNA of the CDR3 is TGTGCCAGCAGTTGGACAGCTGGCAATCAGCCCCAGCATTTT.

The CDR3: CASKRAGGGEQYF. CDR3 DNA: TGTGCCAGCAAGAGGGCGGGAGGGGGCGAGCAGTACTTC. The chain joins TRBV6-5 to TRBJ2-7; 9 nucleotides align to TRBD2. Losses at the gene ends were 7 bases for V and 6 bases for J; bases not matched to a gene: 7. CDR3 length equals 13 residues. Germline CDR1 reads MNHEY; CDR2 reads SVGAGI.

With respect to this clone: This CDR3 is also generated by other DNA sequences in the sample. The rearrangement uses TRBV19 and TRBJ2-3, with 9 nucleotides matching TRBD2. Germline V gene sequence: CDR1 LNHDA, CDR2 SQIVND (reference sequence). J lost 4 bases, V lost 4 bases, and 12 bases had no gene match. CDR3 length: 17 residues. In DNA, the CDR3 is TGTGCCAGTAGTACCTTGACTAGCGGAAGTGTAGCAGATACGCAGTATTTT. Its protein product is CASSTLTSGSVADTQYF.

The gene calls are TRBV9 and TRBJ2-5; the D is unclear. V lost 2 bases and J 5 bases, leaving 10 bases between the germline ends. CDR1 is SGDLS, CDR2 YYNGEE, per germline. The CDR3 is made up of 13 amino acids. CDR3 in amino acids: CASSVPPVETQYF. In DNA form, the CDR3 reads TGTGCCAGCAGCGTCCCCCCCGTGGAGACCCAGTACTTC.

CDR3 coding DNA: TGTGCCAGCAGCCCCAAGGCTAGCGGATACACCGGGGAGCTGTTTTTT. Amino acid sequence: CASSPKASGYTGELFF. The chain uses TRBV11-2 and TRBJ2-2; 7 positions match TRBD2. V shed 5 bases and J 3 bases; nucleotides not matched to a gene: 9. CDR3 length equals 16 residues. Germline V gene lookup returns CDR1 SGHAT and CDR2 FQNNGV.

The V gene is TRBV19, the J gene TRBJ1-4; 9 nucleotides agree with TRBD1. Trimming removed 5 bases from V and 0 bases from J; junction bases left unmatched: 10. The CDR3 contains 18 residues. Germline lookup yields CDR1 LNHDA and CDR2 SQIVND (reference sequence). The CDR3 DNA reads as TGTGCCAGTAGTCCCCACAGGGGGCGACTGGCAACTAATGAAAAACTGTTTTTT. This encodes CASSPHRGRLATNEKLFF.

This chain uses TRBV18 with TRBJ1-5; D gene unclear. CDR3 length: 15 amino acids. V was pared by 2 bases and J by 0 bases, with 8 bases between. Per the germline V gene, CDR1 is KGHSH and CDR2 is LQKENI. The CDR3 reads CASSPRGYSNQPQHF. DNA of the CDR3: TGTGCCAGCTCACCAAGAGGCTATAGCAATCAGCCCCAGCATTTT.

The chain joins TRBV6-5 to TRBJ2-7; 13 bases agree with TRBD2. CDR1 and CDR2 from the germline V gene are MNHEY and SVGAGI. Trimming removed 3 bases from V and 4 bases from J; junction bases left unmatched: 3. The CDR3 totals 15 residues. CDR3 in amino acids: CASSYGLAGVYEQYF. CDR3 in DNA: TGTGCCAGCAGTTATGGACTAGCGGGAGTATACGAGCAGTACTTC.

The chain's CDR3 is CASSFPRTGQETQYF. CDR3 in DNA: TGTGCCAGCAGCTTCCCCCGCACAGGGCAAGAGACCCAGTACTTC. The V call is TRBV7-9, the J call TRBJ2-5; a possible D gene is TRBD1 (6 bases). The V end lost 3 bases, the J end lost 2 bases, and 13 bases lay between the germline ends. The germline gives CDR1 SEHNR, CDR2 FQNEAQ (reference sequence). The CDR3 totals 15 residues.

A note on this clone: The junction shows a germline mismatch at one end, possibly a read error. The genes are TRBV9 and TRBJ2-1, with 7 bases identical to TRBD2. Germline V gene sequence: CDR1 SGDLS, CDR2 YYNGEE. The CDR3 loop spans 18 amino acids. CDR3 protein: CASSRIRDYGLFSDEQLF. CDR3 coding DNA: TGTGCCAGCAGCCGTATCCGGGACTACGGCTTATTTAGCGATGAGCAGCTCTTC.

This chain links TRBV7-2 with TRBJ2-3, with TRBD2 matching 9 bases. Germline values: CDR1 SGHTA, CDR2 FQGNSA. Losses at the gene ends were 1 base for V and 5 bases for J; bases not matched to a gene: 1. The CDR3 has 14 amino acids. The CDR3 reads CASSLELAGDTQYF. As DNA, the CDR3 is TGTGCCAGCAGCTTAGAACTAGCGGGAGATACGCAGTATTTT.

The V gene is TRBV14, the J gene TRBJ2-5, with D hard to call. The CDR3 contains 13 residues. V lost 1 base and J 4 bases, leaving 7 bases between the germline ends. The germline CDR1 and CDR2 sequences are SGHDN and FVKESK. Here the CDR3 reads CASSQGQVETQYF. Here the CDR3 DNA reads TGTGCCAGCAGCCAAGGGCAGGTAGAGACCCAGTACTTC.

V usage is TRBV2 and J usage is TRBJ2-1, with 11 bases matching TRBD2. V lost 4 bases and J lost 7; bases outside the gene matches: 9. The germline V gene encodes CDR1 SNHLY and CDR2 FYNNEI. CDR3 size: 16 residues. This CDR3 reads CASSVIGPSGRNEQFF. CDR3 nucleotides: TGTGCCAGCAGTGTCATCGGGCCTAGCGGGAGGAATGAGCAGTTCTTC.

A single count supports this clone. The chain is built from TRBV7-9 and TRBJ1-5; D ambiguous. Germline CDR1 is SEHNR and CDR2 is FQNEAQ (reference sequence). This CDR3 spans 12 amino acids. The V gene lost 8 bases and the J gene lost 1 base, with 6 bases spanning the gap. The CDR3 protein is CASAGSNQPQHF. CDR3 DNA sequence: TGTGCCAGCGCCGGGAGCAATCAGCCCCAGCATTTT.

This chain uses TRBV28 with TRBJ2-3; 8 positions match TRBD2. Germline V gene sequence: CDR1 MDHEN, CDR2 SYDVKM. Trimming took 6 bases from V and 13 from J; bases not matched to a gene: 12. The CDR3 consists of 13 residues. In DNA, the CDR3 is TGTGCCAGCAGAACTAGCGGAGGGTTTCAGGAGTATTTT. Protein sequence: CASRTSGGFQEYF.